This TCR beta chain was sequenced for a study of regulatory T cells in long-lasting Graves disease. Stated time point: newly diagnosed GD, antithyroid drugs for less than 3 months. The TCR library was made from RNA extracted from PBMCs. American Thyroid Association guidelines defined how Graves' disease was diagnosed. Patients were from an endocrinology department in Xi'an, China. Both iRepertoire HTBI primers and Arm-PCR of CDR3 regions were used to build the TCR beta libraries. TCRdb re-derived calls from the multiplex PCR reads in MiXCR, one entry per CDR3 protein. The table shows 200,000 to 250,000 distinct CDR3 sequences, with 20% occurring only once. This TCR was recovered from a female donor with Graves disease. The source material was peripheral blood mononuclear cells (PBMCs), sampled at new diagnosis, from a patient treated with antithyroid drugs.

This CDR3 reads CASSLPRGSPLSNQPQHF. CDR3 nucleotides: TGTGCCAGCAGCTTACCTCGGGGGAGTCCCCTTAGCAATCAGCCCCAGCATTTT. V gene TRBV7-2 combines with J gene TRBJ1-5, with D perhaps TRBD1 (5 bases). The CDR3 covers 18 residues. Germline V gene lookup returns CDR1 SGHTA and CDR2 FQGNSA. Between the trimmed V and J ends, which lost 2 bases and 0 bases, there was a span of 17 bases. The full variable domain, with the rest looked up from reference TRBV7-2 and TRBJ1-5, is GAGVSQSPSNKVTEKGKDVELRCDPISGHTALYWYRQSLGQGLEFLIYFQGNSAPDKSGLPSDRFSAERTGGSVSTLTIQRTQQEDSAVYLCASSLPRGSPLSNQPQHFGDGTRLSIL.